This T cell receptor beta chain was identified during a study of T-cell memory formation after mild COVID-19. Study-level results: Mainly CM and EM harbored the contracting CD4+ clones; mainly EMRA harbored the CD8+ ones.

This clonotype was seen only a few times. The antigen is not known. TCRdb processed the 5' RACE reads anew with MiXCR; each CDR3 protein has one entry. The sample lists hundreds of thousands of distinct CDR3 sequences, 15% to 20% occurring once. There are 11 residues in the CDR3. The V end lost 8 bases, the J end lost 7 bases, and 9 bases lay between the germline ends. This chain uses TRBV12-3 or TRBV12-4 with TRBJ2-1; maybe TRBD2 (6 bases). Input material: PBMCs or a T cell subset sorted from them (not recorded which). The clonotype was recovered from a man between 18 and 29 years old who had mild COVID-19 (a few samples of this study predate the infection). Cell type and time point are not known. CDR3 amino acids: CASAGRNEQFF. DNA for the CDR3: TGTGCCAGCGCGGGAAGGAATGAGCAGTTCTTC.